The 21 T cell receptor beta chains below were found in one sample sequenced in a study of quantifying T cell responses using KT2 cells. Study summary: TCR alpha and beta constant-region primers primed reverse transcription of RNA.

The cDNA 3' end received a ligated oligonucleotide with a UMI. The first PCR ran 4 to 5 cycles with an equimolar RC1.1 and RC1.2 beta primer mix. TCRdb passed the UMI-ligation and nested PCR reads through MiXCR, listing each CDR3 protein once. The sample contains 40,000 to 50,000 distinct CDR3 sequences, over 15% of which appear only once. Sequencing was done on a sample of PBMCs spiked with cells of the T cell clone KT2. The receptors were sampled from a human donor.

J is TRBJ2-3 and V is TRBV27; D not resolved. The better agreement between TRBJ1-5 and the DNA end casts doubt on the J call. CDR3 length: 19 amino acids. Looked up from germline, CDR1 is MNHEY and CDR2 is SMNVEV (reference sequence). CDR3 region: CASSFNRVASGRSTDTQHF. The CDR3 DNA sequence: TGTGCCAGCAGTTTTAATAGGGTGGCTAGCGGGAGGAGCACAGATACGCAGCATTTT.

The gene calls are TRBV6-2 or TRBV6-3 and TRBJ2-7; D is unclear. V lost 0 bases and J lost 8, with 5 bases in between. The CDR3 is 11 amino acids. The germline CDR1 and CDR2 sequences are MNHEY and SVGEGT. This CDR3 is CASSYSRQQYF. Written as DNA, the CDR3 is TGTGCCAGCAGTTACTCGAGGCAGCAGTACTTC.

Ten or more counts support this clonotype. J is TRBJ2-3 and V is TRBV4-1; 9 bases are a match to TRBD2. There are 14 residues in the CDR3. CDR1 is MGHRA, CDR2 YSYEKL, per germline. With V trimmed by 1 base and J by 6 bases, 2 bases remained unmatched. CDR3 DNA: TGCGCCAGCAGCCAAGGGACTAGCGAGGATACGCAGTATTTT. Encoded protein: CASSQGTSEDTQYF.

This clonotype occurred a few times. The chain has TRBV6-2 or TRBV6-3 and TRBJ2-1; TRBD2 matches 11 bases. Germline lookup yields CDR1 MNHEY and CDR2 SVGEGT. The V segment lost 5 bases and the J segment 4 bases; nucleotides outside the gene matches: 1. The CDR3 has 14 residues. The CDR3 sequence: CASSRLAGYNEQFF. CDR3 nucleotides: TGTGCCAGCAGTCGACTAGCGGGGTACAATGAGCAGTTCTTC.

This clonotype was picked up a small number of times. The chain recombines TRBV12-3 or TRBV12-4 with TRBJ2-1; a weak D match, TRBD1 (6 bases). The CDR3 consists of 15 residues. Deletions cut 5 bases from V and 5 bases from J, with 16 bases between. In DNA form, the CDR3 reads TGTGCCAGCAGTCATAGGGGGTTTTGGGACAATGAGCAGTTCTTC. Translation gives CASSHRGFWDNEQFF.

The chain is built from TRBV2 and TRBJ2-7; the D gene is possibly TRBD2 (5 bases). V was shortened by 2 bases and J by 4 bases, with 21 bases between the two germline ends. Per germline, CDR1 SNHLY and CDR2 FYNNEI. The CDR3 runs 17 residues. DNA of the CDR3: TGTGCCAGCAGTGAACTCGGACGGATAACCTCGGGATACGAGCAGTACTTC. As protein: CASSELGRITSGYEQYF.

Comment on this clonotype: A much larger clone lies a single base off, so this may be a read error. V usage is TRBV29-1 and J usage is TRBJ2-5, with D possibly TRBD2 on 5 matching bases. Germline CDR1 is SQVTM and CDR2 is ANQGSEA. The germline V and J ends were trimmed by 7 bases and 13 bases, with 16 bases remaining between them. CDR3 length: 10 amino acids. The CDR3 nucleotides are TGCAGCGCCCGAATGGGCGCGGGGTACTTC. It encodes CSARMGAGYF.

This clonotype was seen only a few times. The chain uses TRBV30 and TRBJ1-1, with a possible D match to TRBD1 (5 bases). Trimming shortened V by 3 bases and J by 6 bases, and 11 bases separated the two germline ends. This CDR3 is 12 amino acids long. Germline CDR1 reads GTSNPN; CDR2 reads SVGIG (reference sequence). The CDR3 spells CAWRAPRAEAFF. The CDR3 DNA is TGTGCCTGGAGGGCCCCCAGGGCTGAAGCTTTCTTT. The full variable domain, completed using reference TRBV30 and TRBJ1-1, is SQTIHQWPATLVQPVGSPLSLECTVEGTSNPNLYWYRQAAGRGLQLLFYSVGIGQISSEVPQNLSASRPQDRQFILSSKKLLLSDSGFYLCAWRAPRAEAFFGQGTRLTVV.

In its sample, this clonotype was seen many times. The chain couples TRBV7-9 to TRBJ2-1; D not certain. Germline loops: CDR1 SEHNR, CDR2 FQNEAQ (reference sequence). Trimming took off 4 bases at V and 10 bases at J, with 11 bases between the two ends. The CDR3 runs 12 residues. For the CDR3, the DNA is TGTGCCAGCAGCTCGCGTCTCGGGGAGCAGTTCTTC. It codes for CASSSRLGEQFF.

The genes are TRBV6-1 and TRBJ1-1; TRBD1 matches 7 bases. The CDR3 length is 15 residues. The V and J ends lost 7 bases and 2 bases, in that order; junction bases with no gene match: 10. Germline-derived CDR1 and CDR2 are MNHNS and SASEGT. Here the CDR3 reads CASNRDRGPNTEAFF. In DNA form, the CDR3 reads TGTGCCAGCAACCGGGACAGAGGGCCCAACACTGAAGCTTTCTTT.

This clonotype was found many times. The genes are TRBV12-3 or TRBV12-4 and TRBJ2-7; TRBD1 matches 8 bases. Trimming took 6 bases from V and 8 from J; bases not matched to a gene: 9. The CDR3 has 13 residues. CDR3 sequence: CASRPGQGVQQYF. DNA for the CDR3: TGTGCCAGCAGGCCAGGACAGGGTGTACAGCAGTACTTC.

This clonotype was found a few times. This chain joins TRBV6-5 and TRBJ2-6; perhaps TRBD2 as D (6 bases). Germline CDR1 is MNHEY and CDR2 is SVGAGI. The CDR3 consists of 15 residues. Deletions cut 2 bases from V and 2 bases from J, with 7 bases between. The CDR3 loop is CASSYRGTGANVLTF. The DNA for the CDR3 is TGTGCCAGCAGTTACCGCGGGACTGGGGCCAACGTCCTGACTTTC.

V gene TRBV5-4 combines with J gene TRBJ2-7; a weak D match, TRBD1 (6 bases). With 4 bases removed from V and 7 bases from J, the gap between germline ends came to 21 bases. The CDR3 totals 15 residues. Germline V CDR1 and CDR2: SGHNT, YYREEE (reference sequence). CDR3 sequence (DNA): TGTGCCAGCAGCCCTGCAGGGGACCTTGTGGGAGAGCAGTACTTC. It is translated as CASSPAGDLVGEQYF.

This chain joins TRBV5-1 and TRBJ1-1; D perhaps matches TRBD1 (5 bases). CDR3 length: 14 residues. Germline V CDR1 and CDR2: SGHRS, YFSETQ. V was shortened by 4 bases and J by 1 base, with 11 bases between the two germline ends. DNA for the CDR3: TGCGCCAGCAGCATGGACACGTGGAACACTGAAGCTTTCTTT. As protein: CASSMDTWNTEAFF.

The V and J genes are TRBV5-1 and TRBJ2-5; 7 nucleotides align to TRBD1. This CDR3 has 15 amino acids. Unmatched junction bases numbered 7, after V lost 0 bases and J lost 5 bases. Germline V gene lookup returns CDR1 SGHRS and CDR2 YFSETQ. The CDR3 is CASSLAAGRGETQYF. CDR3 bases: TGCGCCAGCAGCTTGGCGGCTGGCAGGGGGGAGACCCAGTACTTC.

This chain uses TRBV7-9 with TRBJ1-1; D uncertain. This CDR3 spans 12 amino acids. The germline V gene encodes CDR1 SEHNR and CDR2 FQNEAQ (reference sequence). V was cut by 9 bases and J by 0 bases, with 8 bases left in between. The chain's CDR3 is CASHVLNTEAFF. CDR3 in DNA: TGTGCCAGTCATGTCCTGAACACTGAAGCTTTCTTT.

This clonotype came up a few times. The genes are TRBV7-3 and TRBJ2-1; TRBD1 agrees at 9 bases. The CDR3 spans 15 residues. Germline V CDR1 and CDR2: SGHTA, FQGTGA. V lost 4 bases to trimming and J lost 6 bases; unmatched junction nucleotides: 7. DNA for the CDR3: TGTGCCAGCAGCTCACCGGGACAGGGCGGCAATGAGCAGTTCTTC. This encodes CASSSPGQGGNEQFF.

The chain joins TRBV24-1 to TRBJ2-7, with D tentatively TRBD1 or TRBD2 (5 bases each). Between the trimmed V and J ends, which lost 4 bases and 7 bases, there was a span of 10 bases. CDR1 is KGHDR, CDR2 SFDVKD, per germline. The length of the CDR3 is 12 residues. CDR3 region: CATSDPEGEQYF. The CDR3 DNA reads as TGTGCCACCAGTGACCCCGAGGGGGAGCAGTACTTC.

This clonotype was picked up many times. The chain couples TRBV12-3 or TRBV12-4 to TRBJ2-6; D is unclear. Trimming pared 4 bases from V and 0 bases from J, leaving 7 bases between. There are 15 residues in the CDR3. The CDR3 protein is CASSSWGSGANVLTF. DNA for the CDR3: TGTGCCAGCAGTTCGTGGGGCTCTGGGGCCAACGTCCTGACTTTC.

This chain connects TRBV5-1 to TRBJ2-2; 9 positions match TRBD1. The CDR3 length is 16 residues. CDR1 is SGHRS and CDR2 is YFSETQ in the germline V gene. Trimming cost V 1 base and J 7 bases; bases outside gene matches: 8. The CDR3 here is CASSLLGQGTDGELFF. The CDR3, as DNA: TGCGCCAGCAGCTTGCTAGGACAGGGGACTGACGGGGAGCTGTTTTTT. Drawing the rest from reference TRBV5-1 and TRBJ2-2, the complete variable domain is KAGVTQTPRYLIKTRGQQVTLSCSPISGHRSVSWYQQTPGQGLQFLFEYFSETQRNKGNFPGRFSGRQFSNSRSEMNVSTLELGDSALYLCASSLLGQGTDGELFFGEGSRLTVL.

This clonotype was seen ten or more times. The CDR3 spells CASSVTGLYQETQYF. The CDR3, as DNA: TGTGCCAGCAGTGTGACAGGGCTGTACCAAGAGACCCAGTACTTC. This sequence joins TRBV28 and TRBJ2-5; 7 nucleotides line up with TRBD1. The ends lost 5 bases at V and 0 bases at J; junction bases unmatched: 6. CDR1 is MDHEN and CDR2 is SYDVKM in the germline V gene. This CDR3 is built from 15 residues.